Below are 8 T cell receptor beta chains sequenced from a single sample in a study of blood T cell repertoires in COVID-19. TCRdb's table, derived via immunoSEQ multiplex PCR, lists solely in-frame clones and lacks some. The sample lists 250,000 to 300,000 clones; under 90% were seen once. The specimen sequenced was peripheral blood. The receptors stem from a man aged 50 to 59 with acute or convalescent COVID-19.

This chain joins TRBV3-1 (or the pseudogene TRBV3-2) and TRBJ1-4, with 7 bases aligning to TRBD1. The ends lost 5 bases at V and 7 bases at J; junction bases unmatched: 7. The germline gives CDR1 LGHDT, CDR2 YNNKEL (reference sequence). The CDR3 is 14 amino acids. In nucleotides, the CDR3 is TGTGCCAGCAGCTTGACAGGGTTCGGTGAAAAACTGTTTTTT. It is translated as CASSLTGFGEKLFF.

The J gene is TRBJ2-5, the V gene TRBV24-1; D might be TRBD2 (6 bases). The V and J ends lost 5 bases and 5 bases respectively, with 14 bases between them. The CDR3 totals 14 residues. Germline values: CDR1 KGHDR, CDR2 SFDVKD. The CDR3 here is CATSGGGTGETQYF. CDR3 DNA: TGTGCCACCAGTGGAGGAGGGACGGGCGAGACCCAGTACTTC.

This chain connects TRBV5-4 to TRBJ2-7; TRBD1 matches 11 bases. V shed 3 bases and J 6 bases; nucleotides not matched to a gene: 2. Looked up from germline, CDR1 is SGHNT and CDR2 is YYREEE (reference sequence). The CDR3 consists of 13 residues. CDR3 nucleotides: TGTGCCAGCAGCTGGACAGGGGGCGTCGAGCAGTACTTC. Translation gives CASSWTGGVEQYF.

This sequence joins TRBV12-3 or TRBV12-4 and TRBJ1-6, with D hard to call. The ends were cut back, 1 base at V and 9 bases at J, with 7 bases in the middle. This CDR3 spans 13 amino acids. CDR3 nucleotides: TGTGCCAGCAGTTTAGGTCAGCGTTCACCCCTCCACTTT. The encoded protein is CASSLGQRSPLHF.

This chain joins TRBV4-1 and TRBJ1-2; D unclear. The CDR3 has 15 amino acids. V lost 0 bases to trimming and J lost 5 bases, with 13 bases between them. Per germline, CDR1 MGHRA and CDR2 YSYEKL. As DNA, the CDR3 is TGCGCCAGCAGCCAAGATTTGACCACGGGGTATGGCTACACCTTC. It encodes CASSQDLTTGYGYTF.

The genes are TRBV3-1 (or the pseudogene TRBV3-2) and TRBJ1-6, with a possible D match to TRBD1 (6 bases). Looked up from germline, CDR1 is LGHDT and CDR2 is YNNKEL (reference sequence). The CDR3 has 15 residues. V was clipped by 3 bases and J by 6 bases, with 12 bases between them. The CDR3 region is CASSQGDTSNSPLHF. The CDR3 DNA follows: TGTGCCAGCAGCCAGGGGGACACGAGTAATTCACCCCTCCACTTT.

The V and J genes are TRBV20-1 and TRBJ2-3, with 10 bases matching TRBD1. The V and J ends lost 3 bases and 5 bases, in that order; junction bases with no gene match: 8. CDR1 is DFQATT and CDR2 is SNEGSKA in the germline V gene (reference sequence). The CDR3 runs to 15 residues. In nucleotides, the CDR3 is TGCAGTGCTAGTGGGGGACAGGGGTTTGGAGATACGCAGTATTTT. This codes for CSASGGQGFGDTQYF.

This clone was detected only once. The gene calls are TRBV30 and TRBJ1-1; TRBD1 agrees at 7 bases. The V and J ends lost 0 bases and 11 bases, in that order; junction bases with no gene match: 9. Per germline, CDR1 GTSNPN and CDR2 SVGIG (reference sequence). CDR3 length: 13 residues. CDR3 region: CAWSVRPQGWAFF. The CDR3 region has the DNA TGTGCCTGGAGTGTACGGCCACAGGGGTGGGCTTTCTTT.